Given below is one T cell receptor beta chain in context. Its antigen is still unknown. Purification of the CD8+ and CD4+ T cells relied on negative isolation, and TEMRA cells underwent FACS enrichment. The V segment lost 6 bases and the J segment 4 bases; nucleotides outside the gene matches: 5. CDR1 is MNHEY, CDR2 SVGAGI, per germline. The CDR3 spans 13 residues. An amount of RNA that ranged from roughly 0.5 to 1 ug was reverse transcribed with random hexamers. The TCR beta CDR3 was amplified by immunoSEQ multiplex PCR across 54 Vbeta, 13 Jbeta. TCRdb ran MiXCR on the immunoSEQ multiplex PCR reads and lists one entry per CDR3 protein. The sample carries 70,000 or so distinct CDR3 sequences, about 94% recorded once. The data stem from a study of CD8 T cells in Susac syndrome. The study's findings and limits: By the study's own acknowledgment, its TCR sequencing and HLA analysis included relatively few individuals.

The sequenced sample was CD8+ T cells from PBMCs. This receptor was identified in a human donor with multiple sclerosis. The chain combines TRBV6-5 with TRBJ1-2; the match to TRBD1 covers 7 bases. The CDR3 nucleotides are TGTGCCAGCAGCCTGACAGGGCCCTATGGCTACACCTTC. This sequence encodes CASSLTGPYGYTF.